Listed here are 23 T cell receptor beta chains from one sample, sequenced in a study of T-cell reconstitution after alpha-beta-depleted transplantation in children. Unique molecular identifiers were incorporated into the prepared TCRbeta library. From the PCR reads, TCRdb called clonotypes with MiXCR, one entry per CDR3 protein. The profile shows hundreds of thousands of distinct CDR3 sequences, about 11% of them singletons. The sequencing used PBMCs from the stem cell graft donor, collected from the stem cell graft. The receptors originated from a human donor who donated a stem cell graft to a child with acute myeloid leukemia.

The table lists this clonotype with many counts. CDR3 in DNA: TGCAGCGTTGGCATCCGGACAGGGGGAATCTCTGGGGCCAACGTCCTGACTTTC. This codes for CSVGIRTGGISGANVLTF. The chain couples TRBV29-1 to TRBJ2-6; TRBD1 matches at 10 bases. V trimming: 4 bases; J trimming: 0 bases; junction bases outside the gene matches: 9. This CDR3 comprises 18 residues. Germline-derived CDR1 and CDR2 are SQVTM and ANQGSEA.

The chain employs TRBV10-3 and TRBJ2-2, with 9 positions matching TRBD1. This CDR3 region has 17 residues. The V gene end was trimmed by 0 bases and the J gene end by 2 bases; junction bases not matched to a gene: 4. The V gene's germline CDR1 is ENHRY and CDR2 SYGVKD. Here the CDR3 reads CAISESRTGVNTGELFF. CDR3 DNA sequence: TGTGCCATCAGTGAGTCCCGGACAGGGGTAAACACCGGGGAGCTGTTTTTT.

In its sample, this clonotype was seen many times. Written as DNA, the CDR3 is TGTGCCAGCAGTTACTCTTCGGGACAGTTCAAGTACCAAGAGACCCAGTACTTC. It encodes CASSYSSGQFKYQETQYF. The chain has TRBV6-2 or TRBV6-3 and TRBJ2-5, with 7 bases lining up with TRBD1. Germline CDR1 is MNHEY and CDR2 is SVGEGT. Trimming at V came to 0 bases and at J to 0 bases, leaving 10 bases not matched to a gene. This CDR3 is 18 amino acids long.

This clonotype was counted between two and nine times. The chain recombines TRBV29-1 with TRBJ2-5; TRBD2 matches 10 bases. J gave up 5 bases and V 2 bases, and 8 bases lay outside the gene matches. This CDR3 comprises 15 residues. The V gene's germline CDR1 is SQVTM and CDR2 ANQGSEA. This chain's CDR3 is CSVESPSGSGETQYF. CDR3 coding DNA: TGCAGCGTTGAATCCCCTAGCGGGAGTGGGGAGACCCAGTACTTC.

CDR3 protein: CASSKGPVMETQYF. In DNA form, the CDR3 reads TGTGCCAGCAGCAAGGGGCCGGTTATGGAGACCCAGTACTTC. V is TRBV21-1 and J is TRBJ2-5; TRBD1 is the table's D call, not checked against the DNA. TRBV21-1 is labeled a pseudogene. The CDR3 totals 14 residues.

The V gene is TRBV12-3 or TRBV12-4, the J gene TRBJ2-5, with a possible D match to TRBD1 (7 bases). V lost 7 bases to trimming and J lost 3 bases, with 9 bases between them. The CDR3 is 12 amino acids. The CDR3 spells CASTGGKETQYF. The CDR3 DNA reads TGTGCCAGCACAGGGGGGAAAGAGACCCAGTACTTC.

This clonotype was seen a handful of times. CDR3 protein: CASGSGRGNEQFF. CDR3 DNA: TGTGCCAGCGGAAGCGGGAGGGGGAATGAGCAGTTCTTC. V is TRBV6-4 and J is TRBJ2-1, with 10 bases aligning to TRBD2. The CDR3 totals 13 residues. The germline V gene encodes CDR1 MRHNA and CDR2 SNTAGT. Germline trimming cut 8 bases from V and 7 bases from J; bases unmatched to any gene: 5.

This clonotype was counted between two and nine times. The CDR3 reads CASSLGPRPYNEQFF. CDR3 sequence (DNA): TGTGCCAGCAGCTTAGGTCCCAGGCCCTACAATGAGCAGTTCTTC. The chain couples TRBV7-2 to TRBJ2-1; D unresolved. Germline assignment: CDR1 SGHTA and CDR2 FQGNSA. This CDR3 region has 15 residues. V was clipped by 1 base and J by 2 bases, with 9 bases between them. The full variable domain, its missing parts supplied by reference TRBV7-2 and TRBJ2-1, is GAGVSQSPSNKVTEKGKDVELRCDPISGHTALYWYRQSLGQGLEFLIYFQGNSAPDKSGLPSDRFSAERTGGSVSTLTIQRTQQEDSAVYLCASSLGPRPYNEQFFGPGTRLTVL.

This clonotype was counted ten times or more. This chain joins TRBV29-1 and TRBJ2-1, with D hard to call. The germline V and J ends were trimmed by 3 bases and 0 bases, with 15 bases remaining between them. CDR3 length: 16 residues. The germline CDR1 and CDR2 sequences are SQVTM and ANQGSEA. The CDR3 bases are TGCAGCGTTGATAAGGGCGGCCCTCACTCCTACAATGAGCAGTTCTTC. Its translation is CSVDKGGPHSYNEQFF.

This clonotype was counted only a few times. The chain combines TRBV5-1 with TRBJ1-1; D is unclear. The ends were cut back, 0 bases at V and 3 bases at J, with 9 bases in the middle. The CDR3 runs to 14 residues. Germline loops: CDR1 SGHRS, CDR2 YFSETQ. The CDR3 is CASSLEGLHTEAFF. The DNA for the CDR3 is TGCGCCAGCAGCTTGGAAGGATTACACACTGAAGCTTTCTTT.

The V and J genes are TRBV28 and TRBJ2-1, with D perhaps matching TRBD2 (7 bases). Trimming cost V 5 bases and J 4 bases, with 18 bases left between them. Germline V gene sequence: CDR1 MDHEN, CDR2 SYDVKM. The CDR3 length is 16 residues. CDR3 bases: TGTGCCAGCAGTCCTCAGGGGAGGGGAGGGTACAATGAGCAGTTCTTC. It encodes CASSPQGRGGYNEQFF.

This clonotype showed up many times. The V and J genes are TRBV29-1 and TRBJ2-2; 7 positions match TRBD1. This CDR3 spans 14 amino acids. The V and J ends lost 7 bases and 4 bases, in that order; junction bases with no gene match: 9. Germline assignment: CDR1 SQVTM and CDR2 ANQGSEA. CDR3 nucleotide sequence: TGCAGCGCCCTGGGGGCAGGGGGCACCGGGGAGCTGTTTTTT. This encodes CSALGAGGTGELFF.

This clonotype was observed many times. V usage is TRBV14 and J usage is TRBJ2-7; D gene uncertain. Between the trimmed V and J ends, which lost 1 base and 0 bases, there was a span of 13 bases. The CDR3 is 16 residues long. Germline loops: CDR1 SGHDN, CDR2 FVKESK. CDR3 in DNA: TGTGCCAGCAGCCAAGGCGACTTGGGATCCTCCTACGAGCAGTACTTC. This encodes CASSQGDLGSSYEQYF.

There are a few counts of this clonotype. The rearrangement links TRBV7-9 to TRBJ2-1; possibly TRBD1 or TRBD2 for D (6 bases each). CDR1 and CDR2 (germline): SEHNR, FQNEAQ (reference sequence). CDR3 size: 16 residues. Trimming took off 5 bases at V and 7 bases at J, with 21 bases between the two ends. In DNA, the CDR3 is TGTGCCAGCAGCGCGACCCGGGGGCCGGGTTGGAATGAGCAGTTCTTC. Translated: CASSATRGPGWNEQFF.

There are a few counts of this clonotype. This chain uses TRBV20-1 with TRBJ1-3, with a tentative D call TRBD1 (6 bases). Germline CDR1 is DFQATT and CDR2 is SNEGSKA (reference sequence). Trimming removed 0 bases at V and 0 bases at J, with 15 bases between. The CDR3 has 17 amino acids. The CDR3 region is CSAREGGQGLSGNTIYF. In DNA, the CDR3 is TGCAGTGCTAGAGAGGGGGGCCAGGGCCTCTCTGGAAACACCATATATTTT.

This clonotype was found a few times. At one of its ends the junction is not consistent with the germline gene, which may arise from a read error. The chain has TRBV7-2 and TRBJ2-1, with 12 bases aligning to TRBD2. CDR3 length: 13 residues. Germline V gene lookup returns CDR1 SGHTA and CDR2 FQGNSA. For the CDR3, the DNA is TGTGCCAGCAGCCCCGAACCTAGCGGGAGGGAAATCTTC. Translating it yields CASSPEPSGREIF.

The rearrangement joins TRBV5-1 to TRBJ2-1, with 8 nucleotides matching TRBD1. Germline assignment: CDR1 SGHRS and CDR2 YFSETQ. This CDR3 contains 14 residues. The trim removed 9 bases at V and 5 bases at J, leaving 10 bases unmatched. CDR3 sequence: CANHRDRIDNEQFF. The DNA of the CDR3 is TGCGCCAACCACCGGGACAGGATCGACAATGAGCAGTTCTTC.

This rearrangement joins TRBV5-1 to TRBJ2-7, with a tentative D call TRBD1 (6 bases). Per the germline V gene, CDR1 is SGHRS and CDR2 is YFSETQ. The V end lost 6 bases, the J end lost 5 bases, and 24 bases lay between the germline ends. The CDR3 spans 16 residues. CDR3 region: CASNPWGRGLVDEQYF. The CDR3 DNA follows: TGCGCCAGCAACCCTTGGGGGCGCGGGTTAGTCGACGAGCAGTACTTC.

This clonotype occurred many times. The V gene is TRBV7-2, the J gene TRBJ1-5; 11 nucleotides align to TRBD1. Germline CDR1 SGHTA, CDR2 FQGNSA. The CDR3 consists of 14 residues. With 5 bases clipped from V and 5 bases from J, the junction kept 2 bases outside the gene matches. The CDR3 loop is CASSPDRGHQPQHF. For the CDR3, the DNA is TGTGCCAGCAGCCCGGACAGGGGGCATCAGCCCCAGCATTTT.

This clonotype turned up a few times. The J gene is TRBJ2-1, the V gene TRBV5-6; TRBD2 is a possible D gene (6 bases). Trimming shortened V by 3 bases and J by 5 bases, and 15 bases separated the two germline ends. Per the germline V gene, CDR1 is SGHDT and CDR2 is YYEEEE. The CDR3 has 15 residues. The DNA for the CDR3 is TGTGCCAGCAGCTCAGTTGGGGGGATAGACAATGAGCAGTTCTTC. Translated: CASSSVGGIDNEQFF.

The rearrangement links TRBV30 to TRBJ1-1; no clear D gene. Germline lookup yields CDR1 GTSNPN and CDR2 SVGIG (reference sequence). There are 13 residues in the CDR3. Deletions cut 0 bases from V and 1 base from J, with 6 bases between. CDR3 sequence: CAWSVLPNTEAFF. CDR3 coding DNA: TGTGCCTGGAGTGTTTTGCCGAACACTGAAGCTTTCTTT.

This clonotype was detected only a few times. The chain recombines TRBV4-2 with TRBJ2-7, with TRBD2 matching 7 bases. Germline assignment: CDR1 LGHNA and CDR2 YNFKEQ. The V segment lost 3 bases and the J segment 4 bases; nucleotides outside the gene matches: 6. This CDR3 contains 14 residues. This CDR3 is CASSQTASGYEQYF. The CDR3 region has the DNA TGTGCCAGCAGCCAGACGGCTAGCGGATACGAGCAGTACTTC.

This clonotype came up many times. The chain is built from TRBV20-1 and TRBJ2-1, with a tentative D call TRBD2 (6 bases). V was clipped by 1 base and J by 8 bases, with 18 bases between them. From germline, CDR1 is DFQATT and CDR2 SNEGSKA (reference sequence). This CDR3 comprises 15 residues. The CDR3 coding sequence is TGCAGTGCTAGAGCCCCGGGACTTAGGACTGATGAGCAGTTCTTC. This translates into CSARAPGLRTDEQFF.